The following is a T cell receptor (beta chain) sequence with its context. The CDR3 consists of 13 residues. The V end was cut by 6 bases, the J end by 3 bases, with 11 bases between. This sample was taken from a study of T-cell reconstitution after alpha-beta-depleted transplantation in children. Using unique molecular identifiers, the investigators prepared the TCRbeta library. One entry per CDR3 protein, called by TCRdb with MiXCR from the PCR reads. Here the sample spans a few hundred thousand distinct CDR3 sequences, approximately 20% being singletons. V and J are TRBV12-3 or TRBV12-4 and TRBJ1-1; unclear D gene. The clonotype originates from a human donor who donated a stem cell graft to a child with acute lymphoblastic leukemia. Here the sequenced sample was PBMCs from the stem cell graft donor, taken from the stem cell graft. For the CDR3, the DNA is TGTGCCAGCAGGTTGAGAGGGTACACTGAAGCTTTCTTT. This encodes CASRLRGYTEAFF.